The next 4 T cell receptor beta chains were all read from a single sample in a study of shared clonotypes between healthy human individuals. Sequencing was performed with immunoSEQ multiplex PCR; in TCRdb, only in-frame clones are kept and a portion is missing. The sample lists about 1.4 million clones, about 96% occurring once. Sequencing was carried out using naive CD4+ T cells sorted from blood. Subset defined: CD45RA+ positively selected. These receptor sequences come from a man aged 25 to 45 in good health.

This chain connects TRBV18 to TRBJ1-2, with D unclear. This CDR3 has 15 amino acids. Per the germline V gene, CDR1 is KGHSH and CDR2 is LQKENI. V was pared by 2 bases and J by 0 bases, with 10 bases between. In nucleotides, the CDR3 is TGTGCCAGCTCACCATCCGCGGATGCTAACTATGGCTACACCTTC. Its protein product is CASSPSADANYGYTF.

The chain couples TRBV7-9 to TRBJ2-2; 9 bases are a match to TRBD2. V gave up 8 bases and J gave up 5 bases; unmatched junction bases: 18. Germline V gives CDR1 SEHNR, CDR2 FQNEAQ (reference sequence). The CDR3 is 18 amino acids. The CDR3 DNA is TGTGCCAGCGGAGCGCCCGGGACTAGCCTGGGTTCTACCGGGGAGCTGTTTTTT. Protein sequence: CASGAPGTSLGSTGELFF.

The gene calls are TRBV6-5 and TRBJ1-5; 7 nucleotides match TRBD1. V lost 2 bases to trimming and J lost 6 bases; unmatched junction nucleotides: 4. CDR3 size: 14 residues. CDR1 is MNHEY, CDR2 SVGAGI, per germline. The CDR3 region is CASSYPTGFQPQHF. The CDR3 coding sequence is TGTGCCAGCAGTTACCCGACAGGGTTTCAGCCCCAGCATTTT.

The chain combines TRBV29-1 with TRBJ2-3; D is unclear. The CDR3 covers 12 residues. The germline gives CDR1 SQVTM, CDR2 ANQGSEA. With 3 bases removed from V and 2 bases from J, the gap between germline ends came to 6 bases. The CDR3 region has the DNA TGCAGCGTTGACTACAACACAGATACGCAGTATTTT. Translated: CSVDYNTDTQYF.